The text below deals with one TCR beta chain. Method: immunoSEQ multiplex PCR; TCRdb's copy keeps in-frame clones and lacks some. The sample shows under 150,000 clones, 90% of them seen only once. This record belongs to a study of OX40 agonist ivuxolimab in advanced cancers. CDR3 size: 16 residues. Germline CDR1 reads SGHTA; CDR2 reads FQGNSA. Germline trimming cut 5 bases from V and 4 bases from J; bases unmatched to any gene: 8. The receptor was derived from an adult with an advanced solid tumor such as melanoma, head and neck, liver or kidney cancer. The sequencing here drew on CD4+ or CD8+ T cells sorted from blood, taken in a trial of the OX40 agonist ivuxolimab. The V call is TRBV7-2, the J call TRBJ2-3, with 11 bases fitting TRBD2. CDR3 in DNA: TGTGCCAGCAGCGTACGACTAGCGGGGACTTCAGATACGCAGTATTTT. It yields the protein CASSVRLAGTSDTQYF. Supplemented by reference TRBV7-2 and TRBJ2-3, the full variable domain reads GAGVSQSPSNKVTEKGKDVELRCDPISGHTALYWYRQSLGQGLEFLIYFQGNSAPDKSGLPSDRFSAERTGGSVSTLTIQRTQQEDSAVYLCASSVRLAGTSDTQYFGPGTRLTVL.